This T cell receptor (beta chain) was observed in a study of shared clonotypes between healthy human individuals. Whole-study context: In total, the donors were a couple of women and a few men aged 18 to 49. Each donor's CD4 naive and CD4 memory cells filled three plates apiece, CD8 naive two, and CD8 memory one. Whole-study results and caveats: Clonotypes which were not shared had lower generation probabilities than clonotypes that all four donors shared.

The CDR3 totals 14 residues. V shed 6 bases and J shed 3 bases, with 15 bases lying between them. From germline, CDR1 is MNHEY and CDR2 SMNVEV (reference sequence). Several immunoSEQ plates received, in even portions, the genomic DNA of each subset. TCRdb's table, derived via immunoSEQ multiplex PCR, lists solely in-frame clones and lacks some. The sample consists of about 1.9 million clones, around 95% of them appearing once. As defined, naive CD8 cells were CD45RO-negative and positively selected for CCR7, with terminally differentiated effector memory CD45RA+ cells excluded. About this clone itself: The antigen is undetermined.

This TCR was recovered from a man aged 18 to 29 in good health. Some clones in this sample may be carry-over from other donors' samples. The rearrangement links TRBV27 to TRBJ2-7; a possible D gene is TRBD2 (6 bases). Sequencing was carried out using naive CD8+ T cells from PBMCs. CDR3 bases: TGTGCCAGCAGACCTAAGACTAGTGTCTACGAGCAGTACTTC. Amino acid sequence: CASRPKTSVYEQYF.